Listed here are 12 T cell receptor beta chains from one sample, sequenced in a study of T cell changes during pregnancy in multiple sclerosis. Sequencing was performed with immunoSEQ multiplex PCR; in TCRdb, only in-frame clones are kept and a portion is missing. The data show roughly 89,000 clones, 94% seen once. Source: peripheral blood, taken after pregnancy. These receptor sequences come from a female donor in good health, enrolled as a control in a pregnancy study.

Remarks on this clone: This same CDR3 is encoded by further DNA sequences in the sample. The V gene is TRBV5-1, the J gene TRBJ2-7; unclear D gene. From germline, CDR1 is SGHRS and CDR2 YFSETQ. CDR3 length equals 12 residues. V was trimmed by 4 bases and J by 0 bases, leaving 5 bases between them. The CDR3: CASSPGSYEQYF. CDR3 coding DNA: TGCGCCAGCAGCCCGGGCTCCTACGAGCAGTACTTC.

V is TRBV5-1 and J is TRBJ2-7; 7 positions agree with TRBD1. CDR1 SGHRS and CDR2 YFSETQ come from the germline V gene. The CDR3 runs 15 residues. Trimming took 5 bases from V and 3 from J; bases not matched to a gene: 11. The CDR3 DNA is TGCGCCAGCAGGGGATTACCGGGACAGCTCTACGAGCAGTACTTC. As protein: CASRGLPGQLYEQYF.

A single count supports this clone. The chain carries TRBV27 and TRBJ1-1; D is possibly TRBD1 (5 bases). The CDR3 sequence is 15 residues long. Germline loops: CDR1 MNHEY, CDR2 SMNVEV (reference sequence). V dropped 5 bases and J dropped 0 bases, with 13 bases sitting between them. The CDR3 nucleotides are TGTGCCAGCAGTCGGATGGGACTTATGAACACTGAAGCTTTCTTT. It codes for CASSRMGLMNTEAFF.

The chain recombines TRBV28 with TRBJ2-7; 7 bases align to TRBD1. CDR1 and CDR2 from the germline V gene are MDHEN and SYDVKM. J lost 3 bases, V lost 2 bases, and 13 bases had no gene match. The CDR3 runs 17 residues. CDR3 DNA: TGTGCCAGCAGTTTAAAGGACAGGTTTTCACCTTTCTACGAGCAGTACTTC. As protein: CASSLKDRFSPFYEQYF.

The V and J genes are TRBV28 and TRBJ2-7; 8 nucleotides agree with TRBD1. Unmatched junction bases numbered 10, after V lost 9 bases and J lost 3 bases. Looked up from germline, CDR1 is MDHEN and CDR2 is SYDVKM. The CDR3 has 14 amino acids. CDR3 in amino acids: CASIPDRALYEQYF. The CDR3 bases are TGTGCCAGTATCCCGGACAGGGCACTCTACGAGCAGTACTTC. The full variable domain, rest sourced from reference TRBV28 and TRBJ2-7, is DVKVTQSSRYLVKRTGEKVFLECVQDMDHENMFWYRQDPGLGLRLIYFSYDVKMKEKGDIPEGYSVSREKKERFSLILESASTNQTSMYLCASIPDRALYEQYFGPGTRLTVT.

This sequence joins TRBV14 and TRBJ2-4, with D possibly being TRBD2 (5 bases). The germline V gene encodes CDR1 SGHDN and CDR2 FVKESK. This CDR3 has 15 amino acids. The V and J ends lost 1 base and 7 bases respectively, with 14 bases between them. The CDR3 nucleotides are TGTGCCAGCAGCCAAGGCTGGACTGGAGAGAACATTCAGTACTTC. Amino acids: CASSQGWTGENIQYF.

The chain is built from TRBV10-3 and TRBJ1-2; 8 bases line up with TRBD1. Germline V gene sequence: CDR1 ENHRY, CDR2 SYGVKD. V was clipped by 5 bases and J by 4 bases; unmatched bases: 6. This CDR3 contains 14 residues. CDR3 in amino acids: CAISPAGTGYGYTF. For the CDR3, the DNA is TGTGCCATCAGTCCCGCAGGGACAGGCTATGGCTACACCTTC.

The table lists this clone with a count of one. The chain links TRBV2 to TRBJ2-7; 8 bases match TRBD1. CDR1 and CDR2 (germline): SNHLY, FYNNEI. This CDR3 is built from 14 residues. J was trimmed by 0 bases and V by 6 bases; bases with no gene match: 4. CDR3 protein: CASSHDRGSYEQYF. The DNA for the CDR3 is TGTGCCAGCAGCCATGACAGGGGCTCCTACGAGCAGTACTTC. The full variable domain, completed using reference TRBV2 and TRBJ2-7, is EPEVTQTPSHQVTQMGQEVILRCVPISNHLYFYWYRQILGQKVEFLVSFYNNEISEKSEIFDDQFSVERPDGSNFTLKIRSTKLEDSAMYFCASSHDRGSYEQYFGPGTRLTVT.

Only one count was recorded for this clone. The chain employs TRBV28 and TRBJ2-1; 12 bases agree with TRBD2. The junction had 11 bases not matched to a gene; V was cut back by 8 bases and J by 0 bases. This CDR3 spans 18 amino acids. Germline V lookup: CDR1 MDHEN, CDR2 SYDVKM. CDR3 in amino acids: CASAGLAGSTRSYNEQFF. DNA for the CDR3: TGTGCCAGCGCCGGACTAGCGGGATCCACCCGCTCCTACAATGAGCAGTTCTTC.

This chain joins TRBV25-1 and TRBJ2-1, with 7 bases that match TRBD2. Germline values: CDR1 MGHDK, CDR2 SYGVNS. The V and J ends lost 4 bases and 5 bases, in that order; junction bases with no gene match: 11. The CDR3 has 16 amino acids. CDR3: CASSGSGGSLNNEQFF. In DNA, the CDR3 is TGTGCCAGCAGTGGCTCAGGCGGGAGTCTAAACAATGAGCAGTTCTTC. The complete variable domain, with remaining parts taken from reference TRBV25-1 and TRBJ2-1, reads EADIYQTPRYLVIGTGKKITLECSQTMGHDKMYWYQQDPGMELHLIHYSYGVNSTEKGDLSSESTVSRIRTEHFPLTLESARPSHTSQYLCASSGSGGSLNNEQFFGPGTRLTVL.

The V and J genes are TRBV28 and TRBJ1-1; D might be TRBD1 (5 bases). In germline, CDR1 is MDHEN, CDR2 SYDVKM. The CDR3 loop spans 15 amino acids. The V end was cut by 2 bases, the J end by 2 bases, with 12 bases between. The CDR3 reads CASSLVPGPNTEAFF. The CDR3 DNA reads as TGTGCCAGCAGTTTAGTCCCAGGGCCTAACACTGAAGCTTTCTTT.

The chain joins TRBV1 to TRBJ2-1; the tabulated D call, TRBD2, remains unverified against the DNA. TRBV1 is described as a pseudogene. CDR3 length equals 17 residues. CDR3 protein: CTSSPILAGGLYNEQFF. The CDR3 bases are TGCACCAGCAGTCCGATCTTAGCGGGAGGGCTCTATAATGAGCAGTTCTTC.